One T cell receptor (beta chain) is described in this entry. The sample belongs to a study of blood T cell repertoires in COVID-19. Only in-frame clones appear in the TCRdb table, and some are missing; sequencing was by immunoSEQ multiplex PCR. The sample carries 360,000 or so clones, about nine tenths recorded once. In germline, CDR1 is SGHNT, CDR2 YENEEA. This CDR3 spans 15 amino acids. V lost 0 bases to trimming and J lost 4 bases; unmatched junction nucleotides: 4. Participants spanned ages about 18 to 90 years and resided in 20 to 25 US areas. J is TRBJ2-5 and V is TRBV11-3; 8 bases match TRBD1. The origin of this receptor is a woman in her thirties who had been exposed to COVID-19. Input material: PBMCs or T cells enriched from blood (not recorded which). The CDR3 coding sequence is TGTGCCAGCAGCTTAGATCCAGGGACAGGAGAGACCCAGTACTTC. Translating it yields CASSLDPGTGETQYF.